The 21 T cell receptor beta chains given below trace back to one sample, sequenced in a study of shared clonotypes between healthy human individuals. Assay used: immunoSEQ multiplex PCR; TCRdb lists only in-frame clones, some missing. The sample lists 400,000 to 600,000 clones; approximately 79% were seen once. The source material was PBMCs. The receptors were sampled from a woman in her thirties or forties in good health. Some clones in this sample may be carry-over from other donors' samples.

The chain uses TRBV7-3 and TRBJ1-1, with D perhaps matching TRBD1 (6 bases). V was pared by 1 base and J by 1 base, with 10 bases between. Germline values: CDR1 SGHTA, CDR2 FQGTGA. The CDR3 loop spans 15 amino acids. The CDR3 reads CASSLMATGNTEAFF. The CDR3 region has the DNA TGTGCCAGCAGCTTAATGGCGACAGGGAACACTGAAGCTTTCTTT.

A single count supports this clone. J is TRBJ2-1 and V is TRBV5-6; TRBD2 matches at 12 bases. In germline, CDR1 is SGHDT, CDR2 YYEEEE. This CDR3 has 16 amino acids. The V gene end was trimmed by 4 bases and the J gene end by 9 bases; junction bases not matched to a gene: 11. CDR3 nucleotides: TGTGCCAGCAGCAGACTAGCGGGAGACCTCTTGGCTGAGCAGTTCTTC. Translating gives CASSRLAGDLLAEQFF.

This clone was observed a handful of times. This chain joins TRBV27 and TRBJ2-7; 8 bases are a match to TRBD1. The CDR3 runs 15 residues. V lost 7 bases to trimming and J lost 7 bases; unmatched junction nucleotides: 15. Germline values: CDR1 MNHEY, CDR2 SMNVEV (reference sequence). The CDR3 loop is CASILRQGPRWEQYF. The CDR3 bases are TGTGCCAGCATCCTCCGACAGGGGCCTCGTTGGGAGCAGTACTTC.

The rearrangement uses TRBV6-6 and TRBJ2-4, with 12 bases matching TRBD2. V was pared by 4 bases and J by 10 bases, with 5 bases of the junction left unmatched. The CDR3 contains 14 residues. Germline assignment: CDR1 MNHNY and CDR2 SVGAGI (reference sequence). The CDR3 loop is CASSSSSGRGIQYF. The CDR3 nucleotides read TGTGCCAGCAGTTCCTCTAGCGGGAGGGGAATTCAGTACTTC.

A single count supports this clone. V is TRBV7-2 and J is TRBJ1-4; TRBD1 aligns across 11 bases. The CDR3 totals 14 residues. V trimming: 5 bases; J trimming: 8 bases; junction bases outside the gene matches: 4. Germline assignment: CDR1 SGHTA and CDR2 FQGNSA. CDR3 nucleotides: TGTGCCAGCAGCATGGACAGGGGGCGAGAAAAACTGTTTTTT. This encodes CASSMDRGREKLFF.

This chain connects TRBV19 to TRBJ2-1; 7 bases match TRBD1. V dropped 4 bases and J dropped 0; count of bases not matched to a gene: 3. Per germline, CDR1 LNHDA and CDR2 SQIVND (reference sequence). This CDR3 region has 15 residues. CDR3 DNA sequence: TGTGCCAGTAGTACGGGACAGTACTCCTACAATGAGCAGTTCTTC. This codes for CASSTGQYSYNEQFF.

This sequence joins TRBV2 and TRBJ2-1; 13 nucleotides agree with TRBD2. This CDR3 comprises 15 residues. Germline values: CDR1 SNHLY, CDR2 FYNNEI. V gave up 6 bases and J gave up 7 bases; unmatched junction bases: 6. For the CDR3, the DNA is TGTGCCAGCAGCGAACTAGCGGGAGGGCGGAATGAGCAGTTCTTC. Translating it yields CASSELAGGRNEQFF.

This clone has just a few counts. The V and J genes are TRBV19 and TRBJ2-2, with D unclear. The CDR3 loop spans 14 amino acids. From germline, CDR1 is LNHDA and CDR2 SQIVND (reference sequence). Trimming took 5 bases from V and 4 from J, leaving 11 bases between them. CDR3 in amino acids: CASSPSLVTGELFF. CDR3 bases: TGTGCCAGTAGTCCCAGTCTGGTCACCGGGGAGCTGTTTTTT.

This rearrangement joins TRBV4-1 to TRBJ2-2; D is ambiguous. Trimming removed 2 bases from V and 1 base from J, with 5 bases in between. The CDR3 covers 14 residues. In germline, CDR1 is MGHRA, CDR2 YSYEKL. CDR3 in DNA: TGCGCCAGCAGCCAACGAGAGAACACCGGGGAGCTGTTTTTT. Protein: CASSQRENTGELFF.

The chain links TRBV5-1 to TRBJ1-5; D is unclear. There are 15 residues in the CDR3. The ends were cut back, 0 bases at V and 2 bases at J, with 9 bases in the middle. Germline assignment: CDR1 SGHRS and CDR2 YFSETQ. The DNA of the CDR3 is TGCGCCAGCAGCTTGGGCCAACCCGGCAATCAGCCCCAGCATTTT. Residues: CASSLGQPGNQPQHF.

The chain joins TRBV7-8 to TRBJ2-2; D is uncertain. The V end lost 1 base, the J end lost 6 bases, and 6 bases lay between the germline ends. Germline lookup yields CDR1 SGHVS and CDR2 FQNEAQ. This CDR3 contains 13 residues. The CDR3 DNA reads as TGTGCCAGCAGCTTAGGCAGTCCCGGGGAGCTGTTTTTT. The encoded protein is CASSLGSPGELFF.

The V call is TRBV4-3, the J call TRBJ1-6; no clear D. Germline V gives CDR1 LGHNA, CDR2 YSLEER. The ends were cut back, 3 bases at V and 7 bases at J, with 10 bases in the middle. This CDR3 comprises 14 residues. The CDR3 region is CASSQRARNSPLHF. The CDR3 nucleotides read TGCGCCAGCAGCCAGCGGGCTAGGAATTCACCCCTCCACTTT.

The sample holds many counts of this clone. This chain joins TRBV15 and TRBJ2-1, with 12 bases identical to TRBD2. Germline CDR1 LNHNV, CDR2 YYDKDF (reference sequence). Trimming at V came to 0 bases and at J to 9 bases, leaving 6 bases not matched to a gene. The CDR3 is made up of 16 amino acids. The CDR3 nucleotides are TGTGCCACCAGCAGAGATAGACTAGCGGGAGCCGTTGAGCAGTTCTTC. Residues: CATSRDRLAGAVEQFF.

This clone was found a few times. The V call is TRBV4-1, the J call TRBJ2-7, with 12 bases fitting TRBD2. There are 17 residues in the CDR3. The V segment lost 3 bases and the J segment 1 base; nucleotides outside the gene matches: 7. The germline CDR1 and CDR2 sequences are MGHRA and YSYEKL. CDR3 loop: CASSQLAGGYESYEQYF. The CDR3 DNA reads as TGCGCCAGCAGCCAGCTAGCGGGAGGGTATGAATCCTACGAGCAGTACTTC.

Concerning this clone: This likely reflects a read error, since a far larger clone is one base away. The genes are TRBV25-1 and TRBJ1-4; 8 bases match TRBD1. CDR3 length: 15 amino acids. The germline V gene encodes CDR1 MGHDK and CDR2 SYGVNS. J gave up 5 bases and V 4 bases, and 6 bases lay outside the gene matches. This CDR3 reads CASSGYTGGNEKLFF. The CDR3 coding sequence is TGTGCCAGCAGTGGATATACAGGGGGAAATGAAAAACTGTTTTTT.

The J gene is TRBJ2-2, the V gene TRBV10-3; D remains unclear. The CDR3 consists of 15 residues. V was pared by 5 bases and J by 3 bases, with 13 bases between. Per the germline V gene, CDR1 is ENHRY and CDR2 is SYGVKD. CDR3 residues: CAISPTNRDTGELFF. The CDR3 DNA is TGTGCCATCAGTCCTACCAATAGGGACACCGGGGAGCTGTTTTTT.

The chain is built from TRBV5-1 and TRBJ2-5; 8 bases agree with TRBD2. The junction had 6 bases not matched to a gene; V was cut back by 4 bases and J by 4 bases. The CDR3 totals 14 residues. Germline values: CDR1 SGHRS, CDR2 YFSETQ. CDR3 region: CASSPGGVLETQYF. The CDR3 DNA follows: TGCGCCAGCAGCCCCGGGGGGGTCCTAGAGACCCAGTACTTC.

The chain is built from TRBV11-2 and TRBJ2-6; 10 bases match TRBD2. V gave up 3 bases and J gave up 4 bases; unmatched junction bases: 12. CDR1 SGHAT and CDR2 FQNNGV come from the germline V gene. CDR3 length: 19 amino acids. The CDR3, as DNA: TGTGCCAGCAGCTTTGGGGCCTCTAGCGGGAGCGGAGGGGCCAACGTCCTGACTTTC. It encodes CASSFGASSGSGGANVLTF.

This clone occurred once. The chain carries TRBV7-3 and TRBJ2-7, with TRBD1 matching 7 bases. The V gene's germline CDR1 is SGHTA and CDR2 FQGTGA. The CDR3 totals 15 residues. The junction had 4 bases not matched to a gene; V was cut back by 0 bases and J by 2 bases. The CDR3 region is CASSLTGTDPYEQYF. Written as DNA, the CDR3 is TGTGCCAGCAGCTTAACCGGGACAGACCCCTACGAGCAGTACTTC. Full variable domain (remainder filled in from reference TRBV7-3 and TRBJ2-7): GAGVSQTPSNKVTEKGKYVELRCDPISGHTALYWYRQSLGQGPEFLIYFQGTGAADDSGLPNDRFFAVRPEGSVSTLKIQRTERGDSAVYLCASSLTGTDPYEQYFGPGTRLTVT.

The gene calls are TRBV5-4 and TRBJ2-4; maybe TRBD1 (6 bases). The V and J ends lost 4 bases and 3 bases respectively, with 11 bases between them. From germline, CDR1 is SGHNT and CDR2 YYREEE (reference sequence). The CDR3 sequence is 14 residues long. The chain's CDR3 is CASSQGTSKNIQYF. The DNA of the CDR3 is TGTGCCAGCAGCCAAGGGACAAGCAAAAACATTCAGTACTTC.

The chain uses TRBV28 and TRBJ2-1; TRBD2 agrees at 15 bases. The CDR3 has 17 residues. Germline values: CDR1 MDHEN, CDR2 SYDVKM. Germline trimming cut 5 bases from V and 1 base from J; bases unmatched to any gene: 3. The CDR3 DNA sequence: TGTGCCAGCAGTCCTGGACTAGCGGGAGGGTCCTACAATGAGCAGTTCTTC. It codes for CASSPGLAGGSYNEQFF.